These T cell receptor beta chains were read from a single sample in a study of blood T cell repertoires in COVID-19. Clones were read by immunoSEQ multiplex PCR, and TCRdb kept only the in-frame ones, dropping some. The sample holds some 190,000 clones, more than 85% seen once. Sequencing was performed on PBMCs or T cells enriched from blood (not recorded which). The receptors here all came from a woman aged 40 to 49 in a cohort exposed to, infected with or recovered from COVID-19 (not recorded which). The CDR3 runs from the conserved cysteine through the conserved F or W. Each record gives: V gene, J gene, clone size, D gene, CDR3 protein, CDR3 DNA. The D gene is left open where the match is weak. Clone size is not always given. Where it is, it says once, few, many or a class for expanded clones.

TRBV7-2,TRBJ2-7,.,TRBD2,CASSSVAGGGYEQYF,TGTGCCAGCAGCTCGGTAGCGGGGGGCGGCTACGAGCAGTACTTC
TRBV4-3,TRBJ1-2,.,.,CASSQDQRATNYGYTF,TGCGCCAGCAGCCAAGACCAACGAGCCACTAACTATGGCTACACCTTC
TRBV6-1,TRBJ1-2,once,TRBD1,CASSEDRGEGYTF,TGTGCCAGCAGCGAAGACAGGGGTGAAGGCTACACCTTC
TRBV25-1,TRBJ2-3,.,TRBD1,CASSNRNRGTQYF,TGTGCCAGCAGTAACCGAAACAGGGGTACGCAGTATTTT
TRBV6-4,TRBJ1-5,few,TRBD1,CASSLTGDGNQPQHF,TGTGCCAGCAGCCTCACAGGGGACGGCAATCAGCCCCAGCATTTT
TRBV7-2,TRBJ2-7,few,TRBD1,CASSSQGQASYEQYF,TGTGCCAGCAGCTCGCAGGGACAGGCTTCCTACGAGCAGTACTTC
TRBV11-2,TRBJ2-5,.,.,CASTGSVAGTQYF,TGTGCCAGCACCGGCAGCGTTGCGGGGACCCAGTACTTC
TRBV7-2,TRBJ2-2,.,.,CASSSGQKNTGELFF,TGTGCCAGCAGCTCGGGACAAAAGAACACCGGGGAGCTGTTTTTT
TRBV19,TRBJ1-2,.,.,CASQMTGRMNYGYTF,TGTGCCAGCCAAATGACAGGACGAATGAACTATGGCTACACCTTC
TRBV3-1/TRBV3-2,TRBJ1-1,.,.,CASSQGTGTMNTEAFF,TGTGCCAGCAGCCAAGGGACCGGGACAATGAACACTGAAGCTTTCTTT
TRBV19,TRBJ2-1,.,TRBD1,CASSIDSGQMYNEQFF,TGTGCCAGTAGTATAGATTCGGGACAGATGTACAATGAGCAGTTCTTC
TRBV4-3,TRBJ2-7,.,.,CASSQGGGSYEQYF,TGCGCCAGCAGCCAAGGGGGGGGCAGCTACGAGCAGTACTTC
TRBV4-2,TRBJ2-7,many,TRBD1,CASSQGTGESYEQYF,TGTGCCAGCAGCCAAGGGACAGGGGAGTCCTACGAGCAGTACTTC
TRBV7-2,TRBJ1-5,.,.,CASSLGITPGGNQPQHF,TGTGCCAGCAGCTTAGGCATAACGCCCGGGGGCAATCAGCCCCAGCATTTT
TRBV6-5,TRBJ2-3,.,TRBD2,CASRGAGDADTQYF,TGTGCCAGCAGGGGAGCGGGAGATGCAGATACGCAGTATTTT
TRBV5-1,TRBJ2-5,.,TRBD1,CASSWTGYIQETQYF,TGCGCCAGCAGCTGGACAGGGTATATACAAGAGACCCAGTACTTC
TRBV6-5,TRBJ2-3,.,.,CASSFRSGQPDTQYF,TGTGCCAGCAGTTTTCGTAGTGGACAGCCAGATACGCAGTATTTT
TRBV11-3,TRBJ1-6,.,.,CASSPRDMGSPLHF,TGTGCCAGCAGCCCCCGGGACATGGGTTCACCCCTCCACTTT
TRBV5-6,TRBJ1-6,many,.,CASSLVGVNSPLHF,TGTGCCAGCAGCTTGGTAGGGGTTAATTCACCCCTCCACTTT
TRBV6-6,TRBJ1-5,.,.,CASSPGTPNQPQHF,TGTGCCAGCAGCCCCGGGACACCCAATCAGCCCCAGCATTTT
TRBV24-1,TRBJ2-1,once,TRBD2,CATSASPSGRANEQFF,TGTGCCACCAGTGCGTCACCTAGCGGGAGGGCAAATGAGCAGTTCTTC
TRBV7-8,TRBJ1-1,.,.,CASNSGGLNAEAFF,TGTGCCAGCAACTCGGGGGGGCTGAACGCTGAAGCTTTCTTT
TRBV10-3,TRBJ2-1,once,TRBD2,CATGTSYNEQFF,TGTGCCACGGGGACTAGCTACAATGAGCAGTTCTTC
TRBV5-1,TRBJ1-1,.,.,CASSYRENTEAFF,TGCGCCAGCAGCTACAGGGAGAACACTGAAGCTTTCTTT
TRBV7-2,TRBJ2-3,.,TRBD1,CASSVRQGRSTDTQYF,TGTGCCAGCAGCGTTCGACAGGGGCGTAGCACAGATACGCAGTATTTT
TRBV27,TRBJ1-2,few,.,CASSFGGGFSGGYTF,TGTGCCAGCAGTTTCGGCGGTGGATTTTCTGGAGGCTACACCTTC
TRBV6-5,TRBJ2-1,.,TRBD1,CASSFRGTGTFEQFF,TGTGCCAGCAGTTTCCGTGGGACAGGGACATTTGAGCAGTTCTTC
TRBV6-5,TRBJ1-1,once,.,CASTPGSGGTEAFF,TGTGCCAGCACTCCCGGATCGGGGGGGACTGAAGCTTTCTTT